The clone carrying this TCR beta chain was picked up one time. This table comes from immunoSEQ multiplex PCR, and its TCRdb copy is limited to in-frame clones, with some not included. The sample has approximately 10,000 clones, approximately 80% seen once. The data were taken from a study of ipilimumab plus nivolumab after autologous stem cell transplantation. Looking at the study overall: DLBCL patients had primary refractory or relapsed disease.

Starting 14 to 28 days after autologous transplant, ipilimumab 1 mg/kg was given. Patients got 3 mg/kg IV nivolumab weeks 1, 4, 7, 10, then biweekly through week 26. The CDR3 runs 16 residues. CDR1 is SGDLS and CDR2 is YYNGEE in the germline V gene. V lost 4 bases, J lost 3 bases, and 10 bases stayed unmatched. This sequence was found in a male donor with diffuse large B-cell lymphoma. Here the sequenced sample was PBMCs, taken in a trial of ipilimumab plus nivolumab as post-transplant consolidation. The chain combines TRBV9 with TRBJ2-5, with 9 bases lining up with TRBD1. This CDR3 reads CASSPRTGVPKETQYF. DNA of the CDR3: TGTGCCAGCAGCCCCCGGACAGGGGTCCCTAAAGAGACCCAGTACTTC. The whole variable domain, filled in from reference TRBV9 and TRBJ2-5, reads DSGVTQTPKHLITATGQRVTLRCSPRSGDLSVYWYQQSLDQGLQFLIQYYNGEERAKGNILERFSAQQFPDLHSELNLSSLELGDSALYFCASSPRTGVPKETQYFGPGTRLLVL.